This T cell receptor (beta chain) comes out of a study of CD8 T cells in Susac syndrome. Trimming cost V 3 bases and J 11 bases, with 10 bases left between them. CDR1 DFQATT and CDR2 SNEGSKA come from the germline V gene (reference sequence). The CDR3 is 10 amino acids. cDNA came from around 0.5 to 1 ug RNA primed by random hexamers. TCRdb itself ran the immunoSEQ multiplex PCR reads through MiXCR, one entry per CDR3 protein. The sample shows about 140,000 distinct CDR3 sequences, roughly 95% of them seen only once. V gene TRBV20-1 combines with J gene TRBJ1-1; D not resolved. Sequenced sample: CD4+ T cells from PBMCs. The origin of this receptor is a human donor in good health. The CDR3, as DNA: TGCAGTGCTAGGGAAAGTCGCGCTTTCTTT. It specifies CSARESRAFF.